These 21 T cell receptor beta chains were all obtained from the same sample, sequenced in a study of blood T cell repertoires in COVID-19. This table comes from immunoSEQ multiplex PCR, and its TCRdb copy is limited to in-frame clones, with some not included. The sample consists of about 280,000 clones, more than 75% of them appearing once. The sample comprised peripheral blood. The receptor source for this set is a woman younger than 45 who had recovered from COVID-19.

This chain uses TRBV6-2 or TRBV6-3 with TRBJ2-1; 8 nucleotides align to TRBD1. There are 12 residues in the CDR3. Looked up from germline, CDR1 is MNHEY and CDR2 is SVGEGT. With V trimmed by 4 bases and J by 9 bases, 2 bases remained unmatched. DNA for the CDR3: TGTGCCAGCAGTTCAGGGGGCAGTGAGCAGTTCTTC. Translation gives CASSSGGSEQFF.

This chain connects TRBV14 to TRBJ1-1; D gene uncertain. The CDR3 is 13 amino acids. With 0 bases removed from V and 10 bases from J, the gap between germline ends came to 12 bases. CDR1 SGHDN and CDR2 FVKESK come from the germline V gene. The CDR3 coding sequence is TGTGCCAGCAGCCAAGATGGCTTATCTGTAGCTTTCTTT. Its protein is CASSQDGLSVAFF.

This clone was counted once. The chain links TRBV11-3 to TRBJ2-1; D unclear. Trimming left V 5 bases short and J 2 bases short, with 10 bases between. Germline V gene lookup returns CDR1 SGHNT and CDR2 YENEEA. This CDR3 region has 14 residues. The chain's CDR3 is CASSLHQAYNEQFF. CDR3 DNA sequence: TGTGCCAGCAGCCTACATCAGGCCTACAATGAGCAGTTCTTC.

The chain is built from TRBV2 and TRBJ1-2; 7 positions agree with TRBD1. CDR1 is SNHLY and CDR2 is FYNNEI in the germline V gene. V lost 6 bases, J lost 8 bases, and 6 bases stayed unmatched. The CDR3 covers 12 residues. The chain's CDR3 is CASRVGGGGYTF. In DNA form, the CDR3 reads TGTGCCAGCAGGGTAGGGGGCGGGGGCTACACCTTC.

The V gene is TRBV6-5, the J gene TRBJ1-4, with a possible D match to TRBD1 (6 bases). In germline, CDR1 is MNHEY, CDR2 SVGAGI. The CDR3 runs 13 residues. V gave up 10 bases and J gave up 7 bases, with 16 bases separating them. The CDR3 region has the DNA TGTGCCACCGGGGGGGGGCGCGTTGAAAAACTGTTTTTT. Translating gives CATGGGRVEKLFF.

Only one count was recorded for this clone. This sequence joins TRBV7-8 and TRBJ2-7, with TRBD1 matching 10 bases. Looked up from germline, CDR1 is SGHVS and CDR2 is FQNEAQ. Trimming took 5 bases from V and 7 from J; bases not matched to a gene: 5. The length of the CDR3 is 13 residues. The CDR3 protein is CASSRDRGQEQYF. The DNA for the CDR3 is TGTGCCAGCAGCCGGGACAGGGGCCAAGAGCAGTACTTC.

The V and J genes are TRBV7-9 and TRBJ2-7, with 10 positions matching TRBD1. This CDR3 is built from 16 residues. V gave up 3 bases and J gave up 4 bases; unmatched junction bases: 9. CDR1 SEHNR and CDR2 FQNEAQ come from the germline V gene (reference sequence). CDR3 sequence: CASSFTGTGVGYEQYF. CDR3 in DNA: TGTGCCAGCAGCTTTACCGGGACAGGGGTCGGATACGAGCAGTACTTC.

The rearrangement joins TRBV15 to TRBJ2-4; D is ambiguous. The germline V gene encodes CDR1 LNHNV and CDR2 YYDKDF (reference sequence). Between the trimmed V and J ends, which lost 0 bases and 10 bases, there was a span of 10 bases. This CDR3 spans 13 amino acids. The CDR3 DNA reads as TGTGCCACCAGCAGAGATCAAGAGGAAATTCAGTACTTC. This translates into CATSRDQEEIQYF. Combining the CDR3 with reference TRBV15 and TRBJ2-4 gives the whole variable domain DAMVIQNPRYQVTQFGKPVTLSCSQTLNHNVMYWYQQKSSQAPKLLFHYYDKDFNNEADTPDNFQSRRPNTSFCFLDIRSPGLGDTAMYLCATSRDQEEIQYFGAGTRLSVL.

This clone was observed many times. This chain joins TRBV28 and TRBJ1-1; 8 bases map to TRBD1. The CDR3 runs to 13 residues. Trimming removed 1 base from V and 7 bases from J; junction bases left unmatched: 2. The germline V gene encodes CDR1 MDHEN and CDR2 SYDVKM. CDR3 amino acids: CASSLSGTGEAFF. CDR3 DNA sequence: TGTGCCAGCAGTTTATCCGGGACAGGTGAAGCTTTCTTT.

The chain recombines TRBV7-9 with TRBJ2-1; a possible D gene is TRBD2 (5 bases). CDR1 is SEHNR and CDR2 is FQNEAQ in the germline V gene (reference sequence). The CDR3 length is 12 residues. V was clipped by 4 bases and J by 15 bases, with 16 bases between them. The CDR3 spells CASSSGEGGLFF. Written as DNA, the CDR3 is TGTGCCAGCAGCTCTGGCGAGGGCGGGCTGTTCTTC.

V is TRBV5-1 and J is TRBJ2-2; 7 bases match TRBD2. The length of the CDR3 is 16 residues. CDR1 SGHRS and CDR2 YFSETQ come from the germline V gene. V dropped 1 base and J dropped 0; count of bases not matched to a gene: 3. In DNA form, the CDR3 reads TGCGCCAGCAGCTTGCGCAGCGGGGCGAACACCGGGGAGCTGTTTTTT. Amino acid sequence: CASSLRSGANTGELFF.

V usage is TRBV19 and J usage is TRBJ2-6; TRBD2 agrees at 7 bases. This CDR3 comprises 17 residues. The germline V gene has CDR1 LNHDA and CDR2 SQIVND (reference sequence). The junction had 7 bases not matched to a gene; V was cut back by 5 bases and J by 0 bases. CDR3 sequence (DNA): TGTGCCAGTAGTCCCTCCGGACTAGTCTCTGGGGCCAACGTCCTGACTTTC. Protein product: CASSPSGLVSGANVLTF.

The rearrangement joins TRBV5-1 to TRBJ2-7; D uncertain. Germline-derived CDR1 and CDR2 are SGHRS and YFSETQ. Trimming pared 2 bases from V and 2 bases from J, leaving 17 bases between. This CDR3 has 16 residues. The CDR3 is CASSFRSSPTPYEQYF. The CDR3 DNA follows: TGCGCCAGCAGCTTTCGGAGCAGTCCTACACCCTACGAGCAGTACTTC. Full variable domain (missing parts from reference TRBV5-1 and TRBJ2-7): KAGVTQTPRYLIKTRGQQVTLSCSPISGHRSVSWYQQTPGQGLQFLFEYFSETQRNKGNFPGRFSGRQFSNSRSEMNVSTLELGDSALYLCASSFRSSPTPYEQYFGPGTRLTVT.

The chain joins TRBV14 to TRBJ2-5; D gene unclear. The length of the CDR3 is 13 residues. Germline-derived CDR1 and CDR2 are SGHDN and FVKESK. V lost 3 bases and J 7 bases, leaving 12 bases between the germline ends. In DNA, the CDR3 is TGTGCCAGCAGCCAGGGCCCAGCCGCGACCCAGTACTTC. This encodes CASSQGPAATQYF.

The CDR3 DNA sequence: TGTGCCAGTCAGCCACGGGGGGGGGATAGCAATCAGCCCCAGCATTTT. The encoded protein is CASQPRGGDSNQPQHF. This chain links TRBV19 with TRBJ1-5; the D gene is possibly TRBD1 (5 bases). V was cut by 8 bases and J by 0 bases, with 17 bases left in between. This CDR3 spans 16 amino acids. Germline values: CDR1 LNHDA, CDR2 SQIVND (reference sequence).

As DNA, the CDR3 is TGCGCCAGCAGCCGAGGGGGAACCTACGAGCAGTACTTC. The encoded protein is CASSRGGTYEQYF. The chain uses TRBV4-1 and TRBJ2-7, with D tentatively TRBD1 (6 bases). Trimming pared 4 bases from V and 2 bases from J, leaving 9 bases between. The germline gives CDR1 MGHRA, CDR2 YSYEKL. CDR3 length: 13 residues.

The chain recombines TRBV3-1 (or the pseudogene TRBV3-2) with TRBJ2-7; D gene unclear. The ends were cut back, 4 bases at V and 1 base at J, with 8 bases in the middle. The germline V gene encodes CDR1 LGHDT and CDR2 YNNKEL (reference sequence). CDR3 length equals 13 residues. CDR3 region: CASSPWQSYEQYF. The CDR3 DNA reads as TGTGCCAGCAGCCCTTGGCAGTCCTACGAGCAGTACTTC.

CDR3 sequence (DNA): TGTGCCAGCTCAGCAGACCCGGGGACAGGGCTAGCTAACTATGGCTACACCTTC. It specifies CASSADPGTGLANYGYTF. This chain uses TRBV18 with TRBJ1-2; 9 bases line up with TRBD1. Germline loops: CDR1 KGHSH, CDR2 LQKENI. The ends lost 5 bases at V and 0 bases at J; junction bases unmatched: 13. The CDR3 runs 18 residues.

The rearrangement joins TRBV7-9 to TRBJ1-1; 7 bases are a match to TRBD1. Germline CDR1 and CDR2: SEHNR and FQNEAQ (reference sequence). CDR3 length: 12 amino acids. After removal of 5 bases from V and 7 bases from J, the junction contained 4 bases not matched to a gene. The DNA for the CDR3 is TGTGCCAGCAGCCTCCGGGACAGTGAAGCTTTCTTT. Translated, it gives CASSLRDSEAFF.

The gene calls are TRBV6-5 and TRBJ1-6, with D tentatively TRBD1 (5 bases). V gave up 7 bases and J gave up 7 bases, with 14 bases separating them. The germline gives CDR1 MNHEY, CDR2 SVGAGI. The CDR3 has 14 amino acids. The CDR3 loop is CASTPGIYNSPLHF. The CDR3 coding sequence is TGTGCCAGCACTCCAGGGATATACAATTCACCCCTCCACTTT.

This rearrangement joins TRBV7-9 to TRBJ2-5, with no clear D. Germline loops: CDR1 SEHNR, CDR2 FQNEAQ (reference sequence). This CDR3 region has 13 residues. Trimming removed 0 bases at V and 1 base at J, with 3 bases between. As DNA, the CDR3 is TGTGCCAGCAGCTTAGCCATCCAAGAGACCCAGTACTTC. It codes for CASSLAIQETQYF.